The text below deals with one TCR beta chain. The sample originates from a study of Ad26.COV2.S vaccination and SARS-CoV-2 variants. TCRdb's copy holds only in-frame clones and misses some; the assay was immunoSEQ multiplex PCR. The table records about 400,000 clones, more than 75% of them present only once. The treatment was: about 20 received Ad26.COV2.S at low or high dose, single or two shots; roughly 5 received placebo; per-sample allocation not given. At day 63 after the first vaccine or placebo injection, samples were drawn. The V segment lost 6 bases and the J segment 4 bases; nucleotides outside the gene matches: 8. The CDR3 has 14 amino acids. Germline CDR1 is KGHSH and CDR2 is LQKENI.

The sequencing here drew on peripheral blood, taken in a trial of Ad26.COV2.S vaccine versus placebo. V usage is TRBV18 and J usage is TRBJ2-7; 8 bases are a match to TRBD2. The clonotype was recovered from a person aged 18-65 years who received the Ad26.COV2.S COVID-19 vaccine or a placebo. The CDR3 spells CASSGAGAWYEQYF. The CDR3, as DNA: TGTGCCAGCTCGGGAGCGGGGGCCTGGTACGAGCAGTACTTC.